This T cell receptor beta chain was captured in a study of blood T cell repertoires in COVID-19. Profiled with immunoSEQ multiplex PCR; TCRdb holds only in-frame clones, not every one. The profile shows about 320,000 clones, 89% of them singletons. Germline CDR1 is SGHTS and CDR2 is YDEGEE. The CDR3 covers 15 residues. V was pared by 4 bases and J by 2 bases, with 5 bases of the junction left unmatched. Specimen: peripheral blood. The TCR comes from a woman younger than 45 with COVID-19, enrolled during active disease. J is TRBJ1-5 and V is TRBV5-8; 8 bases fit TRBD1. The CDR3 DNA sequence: TGTGCCAGCAGCCCGGACAGGGATGGCAATCAGCCCCAGCATTTT. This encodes CASSPDRDGNQPQHF.